The clone carrying this T cell receptor (beta chain) was observed a few times. This record belongs to a study of regulatory T cells in long-lasting Graves disease. Investigators prepared the TCR beta libraries by applying iRepertoire HTBI primers and Arm-PCR of CDR3 regions. Via MiXCR, TCRdb re-called the multiplex PCR reads, giving one row per CDR3 protein. In the table there are under 500,000 distinct CDR3 sequences, about a fifth of which are singletons. The V gene's germline CDR1 is MNHEY and CDR2 SMNVEV (reference sequence). Trimming shortened V by 3 bases and J by 5 bases, and 10 bases separated the two germline ends. The CDR3 has 13 residues. Time point described: persistent/refractory GD, antithyroid drugs over 5 years with positive TRAb. PBMCs provided the RNA from which the TCR library was made. Staff took about 9 milliliters of peripheral blood and put it into EDTA tubes.

The TCR sequence derives from a female donor with Graves disease. The sequencing here drew on peripheral blood mononuclear cells (PBMCs), taken when the disease was refractory, from a patient treated with antithyroid drugs. This chain uses TRBV27 with TRBJ2-5, with TRBD2 as a possible D gene (5 bases). The CDR3, as DNA: TGTGCCAGCAGTTTGAGGGCGCGGGAGACCCAGTACTTC. As protein: CASSLRARETQYF.